This note documents a single T cell receptor beta chain sequence. Antigen: not known. These data originate in a study of T-cell memory formation after mild COVID-19. Study at large: Among the donors, TCR clusters were largely specific to each donor.

Findings and limits, study-wide: The authors did not confirm SARS-CoV-2 specificity of second-wave clones peaking day 37. Prior to infection, memory already included some responding clones, suggesting cross-reactive memory joined.

The V end was cut by 0 bases, the J end by 4 bases, with 17 bases between. CDR3 length: 17 amino acids. MiXCR was run by TCRdb on the 5' RACE reads, yielding one entry per CDR3 protein. Counted here are 350,000 to 450,000 distinct CDR3 sequences, about 15% occurring once; the ten biggest clones make up about 22%. The V gene is TRBV23-1, the J gene TRBJ2-3; D tentatively fits TRBD1 or TRBD2 (5 bases each). TRBV23-1 is labeled an ORF, and its function is uncertain. Input material: PBMCs or a T cell subset sorted from them (not recorded which). The receptor was derived from a man aged 18 to 35 who had mild COVID-19 (a few samples of this study predate the infection). Cell type and time point are not known. The CDR3 nucleotides are TGCGCCAGCAGTCAATCCCTCGGGGCGGGTGGCGCAGATACGCAGTATTTT. Translating gives CASSQSLGAGGADTQYF.